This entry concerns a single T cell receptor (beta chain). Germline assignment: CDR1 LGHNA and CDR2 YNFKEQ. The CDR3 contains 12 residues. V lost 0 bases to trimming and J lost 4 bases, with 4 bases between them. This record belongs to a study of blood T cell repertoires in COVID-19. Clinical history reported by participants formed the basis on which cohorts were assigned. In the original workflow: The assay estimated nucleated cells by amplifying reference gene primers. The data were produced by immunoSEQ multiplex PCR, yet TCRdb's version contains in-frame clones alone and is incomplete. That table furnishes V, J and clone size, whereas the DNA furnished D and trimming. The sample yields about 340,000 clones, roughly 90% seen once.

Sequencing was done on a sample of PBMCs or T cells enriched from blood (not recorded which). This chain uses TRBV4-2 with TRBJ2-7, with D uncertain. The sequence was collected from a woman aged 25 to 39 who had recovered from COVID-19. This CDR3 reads CASSQDLYEQYF. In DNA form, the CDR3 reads TGTGCCAGCAGCCAAGATCTGTACGAGCAGTACTTC.